These 29 T cell receptor beta chains were sequenced from one sample in a study of molecular identifiers for immune sequencing clone quantification (dated 2018 in TCRdb). Library method: PCR. Sequencing was performed on an Illumina HiSeq 4000. The public sequencing data were trimmed at Q25 with fastp and processed into clonotypes with MiXCR by TCRdb, which kept only in-frame beta chains. One record per CDR3 amino acid sequence lists the most common genes and DNA. The sample yields over 600,000 distinct CDR3 sequences; about 20% were counted once. The biggest ten clones account for 0.85% of the sample. The sequenced sample was naive CD8+ T cells from blood, with Jurkat cell RNA spiked in. The cell subset or site label corresponds to: FACS-sorted CD8+CD4-CCR7+CD45RA+ naive T cells. The receptors shown here come from a human donor in good health. Some libraries in this study had Jurkat cell RNA spiked in.

This clonotype was counted many times. The chain joins TRBV7-6 to TRBJ2-7, with 7 nucleotides matching TRBD1. The CDR3 covers 15 residues. The germline gives CDR1 SGHVS, CDR2 FNYEAQ. J lost 0 bases, V lost 1 base, and 3 bases had no gene match. CDR3 nucleotide sequence: TGTGCCAGCAGCTTAGAGGGGGACAGCTCCTACGAGCAGTACTTC. This encodes CASSLEGDSSYEQYF.

A few counts support this clonotype. The chain employs TRBV6-2 or TRBV6-3 and TRBJ2-5; a possible D gene is TRBD2 (7 bases). Germline V lookup: CDR1 MNHEY, CDR2 SVGEGT. Trimming pared 2 bases from V and 7 bases from J, leaving 17 bases between. The CDR3 is 15 residues long. The CDR3 reads CASSYGGGGPVTQYF. CDR3 coding DNA: TGTGCCAGCAGTTACGGGGGCGGGGGCCCTGTGACCCAGTACTTC.

The chain carries TRBV7-9 and TRBJ2-7; D is unclear. Per the germline V gene, CDR1 is SEHNR and CDR2 is FQNEAQ (reference sequence). The V end was cut by 3 bases, the J end by 3 bases, with 12 bases between. This CDR3 is 14 amino acids long. In nucleotides, the CDR3 is TGTGCCAGCAGCTTCAGTAGGGCCGGCTACGAGCAGTACTTC. Its protein product is CASSFSRAGYEQYF.

Concerning this clonotype: It may be a read error: a sequence one base away is much more abundant. This chain joins TRBV20-1 and TRBJ2-3; D gene ambiguous. CDR1 is DFQATT, CDR2 SNEGSKA, per germline (reference sequence). This CDR3 comprises 18 residues. The CDR3 protein is CSVRSFPRSTSPGDTQYF. The CDR3 DNA is TGCAGCGTTAGGTCGTTTCCCCGTTCGACAAGTCCTGGAGATACGCAGTATTTT.

Regarding this clonotype: Since a much larger clone is just one base distant, this may be a read error. The chain joins TRBV6-5 to TRBJ2-2; no reliable D call. The CDR3 consists of 16 residues. Trimming pared 6 bases from V and 6 bases from J, leaving 20 bases between. The V gene's germline CDR1 is MNHEY and CDR2 SVGAGI. DNA for the CDR3: TGTGCCAGCAGCTCAGAGACCCACCTTGTCTCCGGGGAGCTGTTTTTT. Translating it yields CASSSETHLVSGELFF.

This clonotype has at least ten counts. This chain connects TRBV20-1 to TRBJ1-5; a weak D match, TRBD1 (6 bases). This CDR3 contains 17 residues. Trimming took off 6 bases at V and 0 bases at J, with 21 bases between the two ends. Germline CDR1 is DFQATT and CDR2 is SNEGSKA (reference sequence). CDR3 DNA sequence: TGCAGTGCAACCAAGCCGGGACACCTATATAGCAATCAGCCCCAGCATTTT. It encodes CSATKPGHLYSNQPQHF.

The chain recombines TRBV27 with TRBJ2-7; D not certain. Trimming shortened V by 4 bases and J by 4 bases, and 11 bases separated the two germline ends. The germline V gene has CDR1 MNHEY and CDR2 SMNVEV (reference sequence). The CDR3 has 13 amino acids. CDR3 bases: TGTGCCAGCAGTTACGCCGCCGGGTACGAGCAGTACTTC. This encodes CASSYAAGYEQYF.

The V call is TRBV27, the J call TRBJ1-2, with 7 bases aligning to TRBD1. The length of the CDR3 is 14 residues. J lost 2 bases, V lost 5 bases, and 5 bases had no gene match. CDR1 is MNHEY and CDR2 is SMNVEV in the germline V gene (reference sequence). The CDR3 DNA reads as TGTGCCAGCAGTCCCATAGGGGGCAACTATGGCTACACCTTC. Its protein is CASSPIGGNYGYTF.

This clonotype showed up many times. This chain joins TRBV6-6 and TRBJ2-5, with 7 positions matching TRBD2. This CDR3 is 15 amino acids long. CDR1 is MNHNY, CDR2 SVGAGI, per germline (reference sequence). The V gene end was trimmed by 6 bases and the J gene end by 4 bases; junction bases not matched to a gene: 11. The CDR3 reads CASSPLDGGIETQYF. The CDR3 DNA reads as TGTGCCAGCAGCCCACTGGACGGGGGGATAGAGACCCAGTACTTC.

This clonotype was detected a few times. V is TRBV7-6 and J is TRBJ2-5; 9 bases fit TRBD2. The CDR3 is 16 residues long. Germline assignment: CDR1 SGHVS and CDR2 FNYEAQ. Losses at the gene ends were 1 base for V and 5 bases for J; bases not matched to a gene: 8. This CDR3 reads CASSLVISGSRETQYF. CDR3 coding DNA: TGTGCCAGCAGCTTAGTTATTAGCGGGAGTAGGGAGACCCAGTACTTC.

The table lists this clonotype with a few counts. The chain recombines TRBV4-3 with TRBJ1-1; D unclear. Germline lookup yields CDR1 LGHNA and CDR2 YSLEER. The CDR3 covers 15 residues. Trimming removed 6 bases from V and 4 bases from J, with 18 bases in between. The DNA for the CDR3 is TGCGCCAGCAGTGAGGGCTCGCAGTCTTTCACTGAAGCTTTCTTT. It codes for CASSEGSQSFTEAFF.

This clonotype was counted only a few times. The chain couples TRBV13 to TRBJ2-2; tentatively, D is TRBD2 (6 bases). This CDR3 has 14 amino acids. The V and J ends lost 2 bases and 6 bases respectively, with 10 bases between them. Germline CDR1 and CDR2: PRHDT and FYEKMQ (reference sequence). CDR3 region: CASSLKGGAGELFF. CDR3 DNA sequence: TGTGCCAGCAGCTTAAAGGGCGGGGCCGGGGAGCTGTTTTTT.

The chain carries TRBV4-3 and TRBJ2-3, with 11 bases matching TRBD2. V lost 0 bases and J lost 6; bases outside the gene matches: 8. Germline lookup yields CDR1 LGHNA and CDR2 YSLEER. The CDR3 sequence is 17 residues long. The CDR3 DNA follows: TGCGCCAGCAGCCAAGATGGGGGGGGACTAGCGGATGATACGCAGTATTTT. It yields the protein CASSQDGGGLADDTQYF.

With respect to this clonotype: A much larger clone sits a single nucleotide away, making a read error possible. The rearrangement uses TRBV10-3 and TRBJ2-3, with 10 bases fitting TRBD2. Germline V gene data show CDR1 as ENHRY and CDR2 as SYGVKD. The CDR3 totals 14 residues. CDR3 DNA sequence: TGTGCCATCAGGCTAGCGGGAGCTGCAGATATGCAGTATTTT. Encoded protein: CAIRLAGAADMQYF.

The gene calls are TRBV6-6 and TRBJ1-1; 9 bases map to TRBD1. The CDR3 spans 17 residues. With 6 bases clipped from V and 7 bases from J, the junction kept 18 bases outside the gene matches. The germline V gene encodes CDR1 MNHNY and CDR2 SVGAGI (reference sequence). The CDR3 protein is CASRKQGALSGSYEAFF. CDR3 bases: TGTGCCAGCAGGAAACAGGGGGCCCTATCGGGTTCATATGAAGCTTTCTTT.

Many counts were recorded for this clonotype. CDR3 DNA: TGTGCCAGTAGTATAGGGCGGAGGGGGTACAATGAGCAGTTCTTC. It encodes CASSIGRRGYNEQFF. The chain uses TRBV19 and TRBJ2-1; D may correspond to TRBD1 or TRBD2 (6 bases each). The CDR3 is made up of 15 amino acids. Germline-derived CDR1 and CDR2 are LNHDA and SQIVND (reference sequence). V lost 1 base and J lost 4, with 11 bases in between.

This clonotype was counted a few times. The gene calls are TRBV4-2 and TRBJ2-1; TRBD2 aligns across 11 bases. The V segment lost 0 bases and the J segment 8 bases; nucleotides outside the gene matches: 3. CDR3 length: 15 amino acids. CDR1 is LGHNA, CDR2 YNFKEQ, per germline. DNA of the CDR3: TGTGCCAGCAGCCAAGATAGCGGGAGGGCGGATGAGCAGTTCTTC. It translates to CASSQDSGRADEQFF.

The chain uses TRBV2 and TRBJ2-3; 9 nucleotides agree with TRBD1. CDR3 length: 17 amino acids. Per germline, CDR1 SNHLY and CDR2 FYNNEI. J gave up 2 bases and V 2 bases, and 8 bases lay outside the gene matches. CDR3 sequence reads: CASSELGQGLSTDTQYF. The DNA of the CDR3 is TGTGCCAGCAGTGAATTGGGACAGGGCCTTTCCACAGATACGCAGTATTTT.

This clonotype was recorded at least ten times. The gene calls are TRBV11-2 and TRBJ2-1; D possibly corresponds to TRBD2 (6 bases). The germline V and J ends were trimmed by 6 bases and 5 bases, with 14 bases remaining between them. This CDR3 comprises 14 residues. Germline V gene data show CDR1 as SGHAT and CDR2 as FQNNGV. CDR3 DNA sequence: TGTGCCAGCAGGAGGACCGGGACTGACAATGAGCAGTTCTTC. Translated: CASRRTGTDNEQFF.

This clonotype was detected ten times or more. CDR3 in DNA: TGCAGTGCTAGAACAGGGGAACTCAAAAACATTCAGTACTTC. Amino acids: CSARTGELKNIQYF. V is TRBV20-1 and J is TRBJ2-4; 7 bases line up with TRBD1. This CDR3 has 14 amino acids. Per germline, CDR1 DFQATT and CDR2 SNEGSKA (reference sequence). After removal of 2 bases from V and 3 bases from J, the junction contained 4 bases not matched to a gene.

A remark on this clonotype: This sequence may be a read error, since a much larger clone differs from it by one base. The CDR3 does not end in the conserved phenylalanine or tryptophan, so this is likely a read error. The chain links TRBV4-3 to TRBJ2-3; 10 positions match TRBD2. Trimming took 1 base from V and 0 from J; bases not matched to a gene: 19. The CDR3 spans 22 residues. CDR1 is LGHNA, CDR2 YSLEER, per germline. CDR3 amino acids: CASSQGSGVLAGGSTSTDTQYL. In DNA, the CDR3 is TGCGCCAGCAGCCAAGGGTCCGGCGTCTTAGCGGGGGGATCAACTAGCACAGATACGCAGTATTTA.

This clonotype occurred a few times. In DNA form, the CDR3 reads TGTGCCAGTAGTATCGGACAGGGGTCAGACTCACCCCTCCACTTT. It translates to CASSIGQGSDSPLHF. The J gene is TRBJ1-6, the V gene TRBV19; 9 nucleotides agree with TRBD1. This CDR3 comprises 15 residues. V lost 3 bases, J lost 10 bases, and 7 bases stayed unmatched. Germline lookup yields CDR1 LNHDA and CDR2 SQIVND (reference sequence). The full variable domain, completed using reference TRBV19 and TRBJ1-6, is DGGITQSPKYLFRKEGQNVTLSCEQNLNHDAMYWYRQDPGQGLRLIYYSQIVNDFQKGDIAEGYSVSREKKESFPLTVTSAQKNPTAFYLCASSIGQGSDSPLHFGNGTRLTVT.

This clonotype has ten or more counts. The chain recombines TRBV28 with TRBJ1-1; D unclear. The germline gives CDR1 MDHEN, CDR2 SYDVKM. Trimming stripped 6 bases from V and 0 bases from J, with 17 bases between. This CDR3 region has 16 residues. CDR3 sequence: CASSSIEKLMNTEAFF. CDR3 coding DNA: TGTGCCAGCAGCTCAATTGAAAAATTAATGAACACTGAAGCTTTCTTT.

This clonotype was observed at least ten times. The rearrangement joins TRBV24-1 to TRBJ2-1; a weak D match, TRBD2 (5 bases). The V end was cut by 4 bases, the J end by 8 bases, with 11 bases between. There are 13 residues in the CDR3. Germline assignment: CDR1 KGHDR and CDR2 SFDVKD. CDR3 in amino acids: CATSDSDGDEQFF. The CDR3 DNA follows: TGTGCCACCAGTGACTCGGACGGGGATGAGCAGTTCTTC.

This clonotype was counted a few times. Just one base apart from a much larger clone, this may be a read error. This chain connects TRBV10-3 to TRBJ1-1; 12 nucleotides match TRBD1. V gave up 11 bases and J gave up 3 bases; unmatched junction bases: 7. CDR1 ENHRY and CDR2 SYGVKD come from the germline V gene. The CDR3 sequence is 14 residues long. The CDR3 sequence is CAVTGTGGYTEAFF. The CDR3 DNA sequence: TGTGCCGTCACTGGGACAGGGGGCTACACTGAAGCTTTCTTT.

This clonotype has a count of ten or more. V usage is TRBV29-1 and J usage is TRBJ1-2, with D perhaps TRBD1 (5 bases). The V end was cut by 1 base, the J end by 4 bases, with 28 bases between. This CDR3 is built from 19 residues. From germline, CDR1 is SQVTM and CDR2 ANQGSEA. The CDR3 DNA is TGCAGCGTTGAAGGCCTTCAACACCGGCGGGGACGAACAAGCTATGGCTACACCTTC. Its translation is CSVEGLQHRRGRTSYGYTF.

This clonotype was counted many times. The J gene is TRBJ1-6, the V gene TRBV9; D not certain. Germline assignment: CDR1 SGDLS and CDR2 YYNGEE. CDR3 size: 13 residues. The ends were cut back, 0 bases at V and 10 bases at J, with 8 bases in the middle. The CDR3 loop is CASSVVEVSPLHF. The CDR3 DNA sequence: TGTGCCAGCAGCGTAGTGGAGGTGTCACCCCTCCACTTT.

This clonotype was counted at least ten times. The CDR3 here is CATAGISSGEQYF. CDR3 DNA: TGTGCCACAGCAGGGATCAGTTCTGGCGAGCAGTACTTC. The J gene is TRBJ2-7, the V gene TRBV15; D possibly corresponds to TRBD1 (5 bases). Germline CDR1 reads LNHNV; CDR2 reads YYDKDF (reference sequence). The V and J ends lost 9 bases and 6 bases respectively, with 18 bases between them. This CDR3 region has 13 residues.

This clonotype has at least ten counts. The chain carries TRBV10-3 and TRBJ1-2; 10 bases align to TRBD1. The CDR3 has 14 amino acids. Germline loops: CDR1 ENHRY, CDR2 SYGVKD. After removal of 6 bases from V and 7 bases from J, the junction contained 8 bases not matched to a gene. The chain's CDR3 is CAISGTGEPSGYTF. The CDR3 DNA follows: TGTGCCATCAGCGGGACAGGGGAGCCGAGTGGCTACACCTTC.